The entry below describes one T cell receptor (beta chain). This clone's antigen is unknown. The input lacks base qualities; no much larger clone sits a single base away. PBMCs were isolated by Ficoll-Paque density gradient centrifugation. The data originate from a study of T-cell memory formation after mild COVID-19 (dated by TCRdb to the early 2020s). Regarding the research as a whole: TCR sequence clusters from the two donors were largely donor specific. Longitudinal TCRalpha and TCRbeta repertoire sequencing tracked T-cell clones expanding and contracting after mild COVID-19 in a couple of donors. The cohort was made up of two young adult volunteers, one female and one male, who were previously healthy.

Sequenced on an Illumina NovaSeq 6000. cDNA libraries for TCRalpha and TCRbeta were prepared by 5'RACE using constant-segment primers, with sample barcodes and unique molecular identifiers added. RNA was extracted from every sample with Trizol reagent. Library amplification was performed in two PCR steps, and a second sample barcode and Illumina TruSeq adapters were introduced in the second step. Sequencing of the libraries was done on an Illumina NovaSeq, producing 2 x 150 bp paired-end reads. In the source study's methods: Demultiplexing of reads and collapsing into UMI-guided consensus sequences were performed with migec v1.2.7. Using mixcr v2.1.11, UMI consensuses were aligned to TRA and TRB V and J templates and then assembled into clonotypes. Expanded or contracted clonotypes were those called significant by both edgeR and NoisET, with noise models trained on biological replicates. For edgeR calls, a false discovery rate-adjusted p below 0.01 and a log2 fold-change threshold of 1 were applied. As an exploratory analysis of dynamics, max-normalized trajectories of the 1000 most abundant clonotypes were examined with PCA combined with hierarchical clustering. The CD4 or CD8 phenotype of responding clones was assigned using the separately sequenced CD4+ and CD8+ repertoires. TCRdb reanalyzed the raw reads on its own, using fastp at Q25 for trimming and MiXCR for clone calling, and kept in-frame beta chains. Identical CDR3 protein sequences are pooled into one entry, listed with their most common genes and DNA. TCRdb, not the authors, supplied the V and J calls. The sample table contains some 350,000 distinct CDR3 sequences; only one count was recorded for roughly 13% of them. Roughly a fifth of the sample comes from the top ten.

Measured from the cysteine to the phenylalanine, the CDR3 is 16 residues long. Left in the record is the CDR3 DNA by itself, 48 bases read in frame from the first base. The CDR1 and CDR2 encoded by the germline V gene are SGHTA and FQGNSA. The junction carries 22 bases between V and J, which are trimmed by 4 bases and 7 bases respectively. What the authors observed across the whole study: The study included only a couple of mild cases, and larger cohorts that include severe cases with pre-infection samples were judged to be necessary. Clones that contracted from day 15 to 85 showed balanced CD4/CD8 phenotypes, whereas a second wave of clones that expanded from day 15 to 37 leaned towards CD4+. Some responding clones were found in pre-infection memory, which suggests that pre-existing cross-reactive memory T cells took part in the SARS-CoV-2 response. SARS-CoV-2 specificity of the second-wave clones peaking on day 37 was not confirmed. Contracting CD4+ clones appeared mostly in the CM and EM memory subsets, whereas CD8+ clones were enriched in EMRA.

Sequencing was carried out using PBMCs or a T cell subset sorted from them (not recorded which). This chain is built from TRBV7-2 and TRBJ1-1; no D segment can be confidently identified. The TCR comes from a man between 18 and 29 years old who had mild COVID-19 (a few samples of this study predate the infection). The sample titles of this study are shuffled in the database, so cell type and time point are left out; the donor was told from shared clones. The nucleotide sequence reads TGTGCCAGCAGCTCTCCCCCTCAGAGACTAAAGGGTGAAGCTTTCTTT. Translation gives CASSSPPQRLKGEAFF. The full variable domain, with segments outside the CDR3 supplied by the reference TRBV7-2 and TRBJ1-1 proteins, appears as GAGVSQSPSNKVTEKGKDVELRCDPISGHTALYWYRQSLGQGLEFLIYFQGNSAPDKSGLPSDRFSAERTGGSVSTLTIQRTQQEDSAVYLCASSSPPQRLKGEAFFGQGTRLTVV.